This TCR beta chain was recovered during a study of T cell changes during pregnancy in multiple sclerosis. Sequencing was performed with immunoSEQ multiplex PCR; in TCRdb, only in-frame clones are kept and a portion is missing. Found here are approximately 60,000 clones, 92% of them singletons; the top ten hold around 2.3%. The CDR3 has 15 amino acids. The germline gives CDR1 PRHDT, CDR2 FYEKMQ (reference sequence). V dropped 5 bases and J dropped 5; count of bases not matched to a gene: 8. The source was peripheral blood, collected in the first trimester of pregnancy. This TCR was sampled from a female donor with multiple sclerosis, enrolled in a pregnancy study. V and J are TRBV13 and TRBJ2-7, with TRBD1 matching 11 bases. The DNA for the CDR3 is TGTGCCAGCAGCGCCTCCGGGACAGGGGGTCACGAGCAGTACTTC. Protein: CASSASGTGGHEQYF.